The rows below give T cell receptor beta chains drawn from one sample of a study of cytomegalovirus exposure and HLA in healthy donors. Generated by immunoSEQ multiplex PCR, the TCRdb table keeps only in-frame clones and is missing some. The sample shows 95,000 to 150,000 clones, over 70% of them seen only once. Sequenced material: PBMCs. Receptors were obtained from a female donor in good health and CMV-seropositive. The CDR3 runs from the conserved cysteine through the conserved F or W. D genes are given only for firm matches. Clone size appears in some rows only: once, few, many, or a class for an expanded clone.

D | J | V | size | DNA | CDR3
TRBD2 | TRBJ2-5 | TRBV7-2 | NA | TGTGCCAGCAGCTTACGGGGGACTAGCGGGGGACAGACCCAGTACTTC | CASSLRGTSGGQTQYF
TRBD1 | TRBJ2-1 | TRBV5-1 | NA | TGCGCCAGCAGCTTGGGACAGGGTACCTACAATGAGCAGTTCTTC | CASSLGQGTYNEQFF
NA | TRBJ1-2 | TRBV7-9 | NA | TGTGCCAGCAGCTTGGGGGAGGCCATATTGAGCTACACCTTC | CASSLGEAILSYTF
NA | TRBJ1-1 | TRBV7-2 | NA | TGTGCCAGCAGCCACAGCTACATGAACACTGAAGCTTTCTTT | CASSHSYMNTEAFF
NA | TRBJ1-5 | TRBV7-2 | NA | TGTGCCAGCAGCTTGAGAGGGCGGGGGTTACTAGGAAATCAGCCCCAGCATTTT | CASSLRGRGLLGNQPQHF
NA | TRBJ1-1 | TRBV7-2 | NA | TGTGCCAGCAGCCCCCCAGGGACTCTGGGCACTGAAGCTTTCTTT | CASSPPGTLGTEAFF
TRBD2 | TRBJ2-7 | TRBV9 | NA | TGTGCCAGCAGCCCCGGGGGGGGCCAAGGGTACGAGCAGTACTTC | CASSPGGGQGYEQYF
NA | TRBJ1-2 | TRBV28 | NA | TGTGCCAGCAGTTCCACCTTCAACAGACGGATAGACTATGGCTACACCTTC | CASSSTFNRRIDYGYTF
NA | TRBJ2-5 | TRBV28 | NA | TGTGCCAGCAGGTCCAGGGGTCTACAAGAGACCCAGTACTTC | CASRSRGLQETQYF
NA | TRBJ2-5 | TRBV7-2 | NA | TGTGCCAGCAGACCTTTTTCAGGGGTCGGCCAAGAGACCCAGTACTTC | CASRPFSGVGQETQYF
TRBD1 | TRBJ2-5 | TRBV7-8 | NA | TGTGCCAGCAGCGAAGGGACAGGGTTTCAAGAGACCCAGTACTTC | CASSEGTGFQETQYF
NA | TRBJ2-5 | TRBV15 | NA | TGTGCCACCAGCAGAGGAGATCGGGATAAAGAGACCCAGTACTTC | CATSRGDRDKETQYF
TRBD2 | TRBJ2-1 | TRBV29-1 | NA | TGCAGCGTTGAGACAAAAGGGGAGGGGTTCGATGAGCAGTTCTTC | CSVETKGEGFDEQFF
NA | TRBJ2-7 | TRBV18 | NA | TGTGCCAGCTCACCCCACCCGGGGAGCGAGCAGTACTTC | CASSPHPGSEQYF
NA | TRBJ1-2 | TRBV6-5 | NA | TGTGCCAGCAGTTACTCCTCGAGGTTCGGCTACACCTTC | CASSYSSRFGYTF
NA | TRBJ1-1 | TRBV19 | NA | TGTGCCAGTAGTGGACAGCGATCACTGAGGGAAGCTTTCTTT | CASSGQRSLREAFF
TRBD2 | TRBJ2-2 | TRBV7-3 | NA | TGTGCCAGCAGCTTAAATCCTAGCGGGGGTTACACCGGGGAGCTGTTTTTT | CASSLNPSGGYTGELFF
NA | TRBJ1-5 | TRBV10-3 | NA | TGTGCCATCAGTGAGTCACGACTTGGTCAGCCCCAGCATTTT | CAISESRLGQPQHF
TRBD2 | TRBJ2-1 | TRBV7-3 | NA | TGTGCCAGCAGCCCGCCGGGGGGAAACTACAATGAGCAGTTCTTC | CASSPPGGNYNEQFF
NA | TRBJ2-7 | TRBV6-5 | NA | TGTGCCAGCAGCCCCGGGGAGTACAACGAGCAGTACTTC | CASSPGEYNEQYF
TRBD1 | TRBJ1-3 | TRBV4-3 | NA | TGCGCCAGCAGCCAAGGACAGGGGGTGGGGACCATATATTTT | CASSQGQGVGTIYF
NA | TRBJ1-2 | TRBV9 | NA | TGTGCCAGCAGCGTAGTGGGGGGTGGCTACACCTTC | CASSVVGGGYTF
TRBD1 | TRBJ1-2 | TRBV5-1 | NA | TGCGCCAGCAGCTTAAACGGACAGGACTATGGCTACACCTTC | CASSLNGQDYGYTF
NA | TRBJ2-5 | TRBV29-1 | NA | TGCAGCGCCGGTGGAGAAGAGACCCAGTACTTC | CSAGGEETQYF
TRBD1 | TRBJ1-6 | TRBV2 | NA | TGTGCCAGCAGGGAACGACAGGGGGGAGGGCCACCCCTCCACTTT | CASRERQGGGPPLHF
NA | TRBJ2-6 | TRBV7-9 | NA | TGTGCCAGCAGCGATGGGGGACACCTCGGGGCCAACGTCCTGACTTTC | CASSDGGHLGANVLTF
NA | TRBJ1-5 | TRBV19 | NA | TGTGCCAGTAGTATCGTGGTACAGGGCAATCAGCCCCAGCATTTT | CASSIVVQGNQPQHF
TRBD1 | TRBJ1-2 | TRBV27 | NA | TGTGCCAGCAGTGCGAGGGGGACAGGGCCCCGCTATGGCTACACCTTC | CASSARGTGPRYGYTF
TRBD2 | TRBJ2-5 | TRBV9 | few | TGTGCCAGCAGCGTAGGGGCCCAGGTAGCGGGGGGGATAACAGAGACCCAGTACTTC | CASSVGAQVAGGITETQYF
NA | TRBJ2-1 | TRBV11-3 | NA | TGTGCCAGCAGCATCAGGGAAGGATCCAAGCATGAGCAGTTCTTC | CASSIREGSKHEQFF
NA | TRBJ1-6 | TRBV10-3 | NA | TGTGCCATCAGTGAGTCAGACAGGATCCGTTATAATTCACCCCTCCACTTT | CAISESDRIRYNSPLHF
TRBD1 | TRBJ1-5 | TRBV6-1 | NA | TGTGCCAGCAGGCCACCAGGGGGACGTCAGCCCCAGCATTTT | CASRPPGGRQPQHF
NA | TRBJ2-7 | TRBV6-1 | NA | TGTGCCAGCAGCATGGACAGAGCCGCCCCCTACGAGCAGTACTTC | CASSMDRAAPYEQYF
NA | TRBJ1-6 | TRBV19 | NA | TGTGCCAGTAGTATGGGAAGGGGTTCCGATTCACCCCTCCACTTT | CASSMGRGSDSPLHF
NA | TRBJ2-5 | TRBV4-3 | NA | TGCGCCAGCAGCTTTGTGGGGGGAGAGACCCAGTACTTC | CASSFVGGETQYF
TRBD1 | TRBJ1-1 | TRBV7-9 | NA | TGTGCCAGCAGCTTACGTCTACAGGGGGGCACTGAAGCTTTCTTT | CASSLRLQGGTEAFF
NA | TRBJ1-3 | TRBV29-1 | NA | TGCAGCGTTGATTTCCAGGGGACAGGAAACACCATATATTTT | CSVDFQGTGNTIYF
TRBD1 | TRBJ2-7 | TRBV11-2 | NA | TGTGCCAGCAGCTTAGGGACAGGGCCCTACGAGCAGTACTTC | CASSLGTGPYEQYF
TRBD1 | TRBJ2-5 | TRBV6-1 | NA | TGTGCCAGCAGTGAGGGGACAGGGCCCCAAGAGACCCAGTACTTC | CASSEGTGPQETQYF
NA | TRBJ1-6 | TRBV4-1 | few | TGCGCCAGCAGCCTAACGGGGGGCTTTTCACCCCTCCACTTT | CASSLTGGFSPLHF
TRBD2 | TRBJ2-3 | TRBV19 | NA | TGTGCCAGTAGTATAGAGGGGCTAGCGGGTATAGATACGCAGTATTTT | CASSIEGLAGIDTQYF
NA | TRBJ1-3 | TRBV2 | NA | TGTGCCAGCGGGCAAACTGGAAACACCATATATTTT | CASGQTGNTIYF
TRBD1 | TRBJ2-2 | TRBV15 | few | TGTGCCACCAGCAGAGAGAGACAGGGCTCTCGAGGGGAGCTGTTTTTT | CATSRERQGSRGELFF
TRBD2 | TRBJ2-5 | TRBV2 | few | TGTGCCAGCAGTGCCCGTAGCGGGGGGGCTCGGGAGACCCAGTACTTC | CASSARSGGARETQYF
NA | TRBJ1-2 | TRBV4-1 | NA | TGCGCCAGCAGCCAAGATCTCACGGGACTTGGGTACTATGGCTACACCTTC | CASSQDLTGLGYYGYTF
NA | TRBJ2-5 | TRBV5-1 | NA | TGCGCCAGCAGCTCTGGAGGCAGGTTCGGGGAGACCCAGTACTTC | CASSSGGRFGETQYF
TRBD2 | TRBJ2-7 | TRBV4-3 | NA | TGCGCCAGCAGCCAAGATTCGGGAGGAACCTCCTACGAGCAGTACTTC | CASSQDSGGTSYEQYF
NA | TRBJ2-1 | TRBV5-6 | NA | TGTGCCAGCAGCTTGGATACTGGCTCCTACAATGAGCAGTTCTTC | CASSLDTGSYNEQFF
TRBD1 | TRBJ2-7 | TRBV7-2 | NA | TGTGCCAGCAGCCTAGGACAGGGGATCGGCGAGCAGTACTTC | CASSLGQGIGEQYF
NA | TRBJ1-6 | TRBV4-1 | NA | TGCGCCAGCAGTCCGGGTAGGCTCAGCTCCTATAATTCACCCCTCCACTTT | CASSPGRLSSYNSPLHF
NA | TRBJ1-2 | TRBV6-5 | NA | TGTGCCAGCAGTTTCACATCCAACTATGGCTACACCTTC | CASSFTSNYGYTF
TRBD1 | TRBJ2-6 | TRBV9 | few | TGTGCCAGCAGCTTAACGACAGGGGGCCTATCTGGGGCCAACGTCCTGACTTTC | CASSLTTGGLSGANVLTF
NA | TRBJ2-2 | TRBV6-5 | NA | TGTGCCAGCCGGAGCTTTCGCACGAACACCGGGGAGCTGTTTTTT | CASRSFRTNTGELFF
TRBD1 | TRBJ2-4 | TRBV30 | NA | TGTGCCTCGACCACGGGGACAGCCCAAAACATTCAGTACTTC | CASTTGTAQNIQYF